This is a list of T cell receptor beta chains from one sample in a study of T cells in localized non-small cell lung cancer. Assay: immunoSEQ multiplex PCR; the TCRdb copy retains only in-frame clones and omits some. The table has 100,000 to 150,000 clones, 70% to 90% seen once; the top ten hold around 1.7%. The specimen comprised peripheral blood, sampled before any cancer treatment. These receptors all come from a female donor at least 60 years old with stage I lung adenocarcinoma. The CDR3 runs from the conserved cysteine through the conserved F or W. The D gene is left open where the match is weak. Size values are once, few and many counts, or a class for expanded clones, and some rows have none.

D	size	J	V	DNA	CDR3
.	once	TRBJ2-3	TRBV15	TGTGCCACCAGCAGAGGGAATGGAGGTGGCACAGATACGCAGTATTTT	CATSRGNGGGTDTQYF
TRBD2	.	TRBJ2-2	TRBV28	TGTGCCAGCAGTCTTCGCATCATTCGTAGCGGGAGAGGCGGGACCGGGGAGCTGTTTTTT	CASSLRIIRSGRGGTGELFF
TRBD2	.	TRBJ2-7	TRBV6-5	TGTGCCAGCAGTTACGGGAGGGCCTCCTACGAGCAGTACTTC	CASSYGRASYEQYF
TRBD1	.	TRBJ2-7	TRBV15	TGTGCCACCAGCAGAGGAGGGACAGGGGCCCACGAGCAGTACTTC	CATSRGGTGAHEQYF
.	.	TRBJ2-3	TRBV5-1	TGCGCCAGCAGAGAGGGTGGGACGACAGATACGCAGTATTTT	CASREGGTTDTQYF
TRBD1	.	TRBJ2-3	TRBV28	TGTGCCAGCAGTCAGACAGGGTTAGATACGCAGTATTTT	CASSQTGLDTQYF
TRBD2	once	TRBJ2-7	TRBV28	TGTGCCAGCAGTTTATCCCGAGCGGGAGCTTACTACGAGCAGTACTTC	CASSLSRAGAYYEQYF
.	.	TRBJ2-1	TRBV5-1	TGCGCCAGCAGCTTTCCGGGAGCTGAGCAGTTCTTC	CASSFPGAEQFF
TRBD1	.	TRBJ1-5	TRBV28	TGTGCCAGCAGTTTTCCCGGGACAGTTCATCAGCCCCAGCATTTT	CASSFPGTVHQPQHF
.	.	TRBJ1-1	TRBV2	TGTGCCAGCAGTGAACAGGATAACACTGAAGCTTTCTTT	CASSEQDNTEAFF
.	once	TRBJ2-7	TRBV6-1	TGTGCCAGCAGGGTGACTGACACCTACGAGCAGTACTTC	CASRVTDTYEQYF
.	.	TRBJ2-7	TRBV5-1	TGCGCCAGCAGCTTGGTTCCAGGGGACTACGAGCAGTACTTC	CASSLVPGDYEQYF
.	.	TRBJ1-2	TRBV18	TGTGCCAGCTCACCTGAAAAAGGAGGGGGCTATGGCTACACCTTC	CASSPEKGGGYGYTF
TRBD1	.	TRBJ2-7	TRBV2	TGTGCCAGCTATGGGGGACAGGCCCCCTCCTACGAGCAGTACTTC	CASYGGQAPSYEQYF
TRBD2	.	TRBJ2-3	TRBV2	TGTGCCAGCAGTCCACTAGCGGGGGGAAGAGATACGCAGTATTTT	CASSPLAGGRDTQYF
TRBD1	.	TRBJ2-7	TRBV29-1	TGCAGCGTCGGACAGGGGTTAGGGTACGAGCAGTACTTC	CSVGQGLGYEQYF
.	.	TRBJ1-3	TRBV19	TGTGCCAGTAAGCCGACCGTTGCCTCTGGAAACACCATATATTTT	CASKPTVASGNTIYF
.	once	TRBJ2-1	TRBV5-1	TGCGCCAGCAGCTCACTAGGTTACAATGAGCAGTTCTTC	CASSSLGYNEQFF
.	.	TRBJ1-3	TRBV14	TGTGCCAGCAGCCCTACAGGGCCCGGAAACACCATATATTTT	CASSPTGPGNTIYF
TRBD1	.	TRBJ1-3	TRBV30	TGTGCCTGGAGTGTAGGGGGCCACTCTGGAAACACCATATATTTT	CAWSVGGHSGNTIYF
TRBD2	.	TRBJ2-3	TRBV6-5	TGTGCCAGCAGTTACCCGGGACTAGCGGGAGGAGATACGCAGTATTTT	CASSYPGLAGGDTQYF
TRBD1	once	TRBJ2-3	TRBV2	TGTGCCAGCTGGGGCGGACAGGCCACAGATACGCAGTATTTT	CASWGGQATDTQYF
.	.	TRBJ2-1	TRBV5-1	TGCGCCAGCAGCTTGGCCCAGGGGTACAATGAGCAGTTCTTC	CASSLAQGYNEQFF
TRBD2	once	TRBJ2-1	TRBV6-1	TGTGCCAGCAGTGAACAATCCGGGACTAGGTCCTACAATGAGCAGTTCTTC	CASSEQSGTRSYNEQFF
TRBD2	.	TRBJ2-3	TRBV9	TGTGCCAGCTACTCCGGACTAGCGGGAGATACGCAGTATTTT	CASYSGLAGDTQYF
.	.	TRBJ2-5	TRBV10-3	TGTGCCATCTCCCGGGGCGGGGAAGAGACCCAGTACTTC	CAISRGGEETQYF
.	.	TRBJ1-1	TRBV30	TGTGCCTGGCGGTTTGACACTGAAGCTTTCTTT	CAWRFDTEAFF
TRBD2	.	TRBJ2-2	TRBV28	TGTGCCAGCTGGAGCCTAGCGGGAGAAACGGGGGAGCTGTTTTTT	CASWSLAGETGELFF
TRBD1	.	TRBJ2-1	TRBV29-1	TGCAGCGGGAGGGACAGGGGGCAGGGTGAGCAGTTCTTC	CSGRDRGQGEQFF
.	.	TRBJ1-2	TRBV6-1	TGTGCCAGTAGGACACCCCCTAACTATGGCTACACCTTC	CASRTPPNYGYTF
TRBD1	.	TRBJ1-2	TRBV28	TGTGCCAGCAGTCGTTATACAGGGGCCTATGGCTACACCTTC	CASSRYTGAYGYTF
TRBD2	.	TRBJ2-1	TRBV19	TGTGCCAGTAGTATAGATCAACTAGCGGGAGATCGGTTCTTC	CASSIDQLAGDRFF
.	.	TRBJ2-2	TRBV10-1	TGCGCCAGCAGTGACTCGATCACCGGGGAGCTGTTTTTT	CASSDSITGELFF
.	.	TRBJ2-1	TRBV6-1	TGTGCCAGCAGTGAAGCGCGACTCCGTTCCCTTTACAATGAGCAGTTCTTC	CASSEARLRSLYNEQFF
TRBD2	once	TRBJ2-1	TRBV28	TGTGCCAGCAGTTCCCGGACTAGCGGGAGGGTCCACAATGAGCAGTTCTTC	CASSSRTSGRVHNEQFF
.	.	TRBJ1-5	TRBV6-5	TGTGCCAGCAGGGCGGGGGTCAATCAGCCCCAGCATTTT	CASRAGVNQPQHF
.	.	TRBJ1-5	TRBV6-5	TGTGCCAGCAGTTACAGGTTAGGTCAGCCCCAGCATTTT	CASSYRLGQPQHF
TRBD2	.	TRBJ2-5	TRBV7-3	TGTGCCAGCAGTCGTAGCGGGAGGGTCGAAGAGACCCAGTACTTC	CASSRSGRVEETQYF
TRBD2	.	TRBJ2-1	TRBV5-4	TGTGCCAGCAGCCTCTTAGCGGGAGTGGCGTTCTTC	CASSLLAGVAFF
.	.	TRBJ1-2	TRBV18	TGTGCCAGCTCACCCTCAGAAGGGATTTATGGCTACACCTTC	CASSPSEGIYGYTF
.	.	TRBJ2-7	TRBV7-9	TGTGCCAGCAGGCCGTATGCGGGCTTGTACGAGCAGTACTTC	CASRPYAGLYEQYF
.	.	TRBJ1-2	TRBV9	TGTGCCAGCAGCGCCGGGGAAGGGGGAGACTATGGCTACACCTTC	CASSAGEGGDYGYTF
.	.	TRBJ2-3	TRBV7-9	TGTGCCAGCAGCTTAGAAAGGACCGGAGATACGCAGTATTTT	CASSLERTGDTQYF
.	.	TRBJ2-7	TRBV6-5	TGTGCCAGCAGTTTGACGGTCTCCTACGAGCAGTACTTC	CASSLTVSYEQYF
.	.	TRBJ1-1	TRBV18	TGTGCCAGCTCACCAGGGGCGGGCACTGAAGCTTTCTTT	CASSPGAGTEAFF